Listed below are T cell receptor beta chains from one sample, sequenced in a study of shared clonotypes between healthy human individuals. Libraries were prepared by immunoSEQ multiplex PCR; TCRdb keeps only in-frame clonotypes and omits some of them. The sample holds roughly 1 million clones, 75% to 85% seen once. The sequenced sample was memory CD4+ T cells from PBMCs. All receptors come from a man aged 18 to 30 in good health. Some clones in this sample may be carry-over from other donors' samples. Both conserved end residues are part of each CDR3. Fields, in order: V gene, J gene, CDR3 protein.

V: TRBV5-1
J: TRBJ2-6
CDR3: CASSLGSGAASGANVLTF

V: TRBV19
J: TRBJ1-5
CDR3: CASSQGFDQPQHF

V: TRBV4-2
J: TRBJ2-4
CDR3: CASSQDPGLAGGKNIQYF

V: TRBV7-2
J: TRBJ2-1
CDR3: CASSLTGTGWVNEQFF

V: TRBV2
J: TRBJ2-7
CDR3: CASRAGAYEQYF

V: TRBV10-3
J: TRBJ2-1
CDR3: CAISASSYNEQFF

V: TRBV5-1
J: TRBJ2-7
CDR3: CASSPGPGGDQQYF

V: TRBV5-1
J: TRBJ2-1
CDR3: CASSWDQYNEQFF

V: TRBV2
J: TRBJ2-5
CDR3: CASSVELYQETQYF

V: TRBV19
J: TRBJ2-3
CDR3: CASSMRTDTQYF

V: TRBV6-1
J: TRBJ1-3
CDR3: CASAMGSSGNTIYF

V: TRBV28
J: TRBJ1-1
CDR3: CASSTFKGVIRTEAFF

V: TRBV28
J: .
CDR3: CATNIARGASSYEQYF

V: TRBV7-9
J: TRBJ2-1
CDR3: CASSPSSVAGVNEQFF

V: TRBV4-2
J: TRBJ1-4
CDR3: CASSPSSPLGEKLFF

V: TRBV5-6
J: TRBJ1-2
CDR3: CASSPEVNYGYTF

V: TRBV6-1
J: TRBJ2-5
CDR3: CASRGLAGETQYF

V: TRBV18
J: TRBJ2-3
CDR3: CASSNGRGDTQYF

V: TRBV9
J: TRBJ1-2
CDR3: CASSVENFYGYTF

V: TRBV7-2
J: TRBJ1-2
CDR3: CASSLLDRYYGYTF

V: TRBV7-2
J: TRBJ1-5
CDR3: CASRFEGQPQHF

V: TRBV5-6
J: TRBJ2-3
CDR3: CASSFGLAVDTQYF

V: TRBV13
J: TRBJ2-7
CDR3: CASSLTTRLYEQYF

V: TRBV21-1
J: TRBJ2-1
CDR3: CARGAGALFRHEQFF

V: TRBV19
J: TRBJ2-1
CDR3: CASSQTSLAGGYNEQFF

V: TRBV5-1
J: TRBJ2-1
CDR3: CASSLIGLAGSNEQFF

V: TRBV19
J: TRBJ2-1
CDR3: CASCRDSGRRWDEQFF

V: TRBV4-3
J: TRBJ2-7
CDR3: CASSQEPGTRPYF

V: TRBV7-3
J: TRBJ2-3
CDR3: CASSIRTGGTDTQYF

V: TRBV7-2
J: TRBJ1-2
CDR3: CASSLDQNYGYTF

V: TRBV5-4
J: TRBJ2-1
CDR3: CASSRGPEGYNEQFF

V: TRBV11-3
J: TRBJ2-1
CDR3: CASSFARESEQFF

V: TRBV5-1
J: TRBJ2-3
CDR3: CASSLDLPSTDTQYF

V: TRBV7-6
J: TRBJ2-5
CDR3: CASSLGLIAGSAQYF

V: TRBV5-6
J: TRBJ2-1
CDR3: CASSRRGEADNEQFF

V: TRBV5-1
J: TRBJ1-5
CDR3: CASSLPDRDGQPQHF

V: TRBV5-1
J: TRBJ1-2
CDR3: CASSLDLHTLFNYGYTF

V: TRBV6-6
J: TRBJ1-5
CDR3: CASSYISGNQPQHF

V: TRBV5-1
J: TRBJ1-2
CDR3: CASSLSPTVNYGYTF

V: TRBV7-9
J: TRBJ1-1
CDR3: CASSLGMNTEAFF

V: TRBV19
J: TRBJ2-3
CDR3: CASSMGSTDTQYF

V: TRBV11-2
J: TRBJ1-2
CDR3: CASSVVTNYGYTF

V: TRBV27
J: TRBJ1-1
CDR3: CASSRDGPFEAFF

V: TRBV7-3
J: TRBJ2-3
CDR3: CASSPRGTGRITDTQYF

V: TRBV9
J: TRBJ2-7
CDR3: CASARDPSYEQYF

V: TRBV29-1
J: TRBJ2-1
CDR3: CSHTLGTGRDEQFF

V: TRBV18
J: TRBJ1-4
CDR3: CASSPSGSSRWANEKLFF

V: TRBV28
J: TRBJ1-2
CDR3: CASSLYQGDYGYTF

V: TRBV10-3
J: TRBJ2-2
CDR3: CAISRSPSGTGTGELFF

V: TRBV9
J: TRBJ1-2
CDR3: CASSAGHRLVYGYTF

V: TRBV27
J: TRBJ1-1
CDR3: CASSFLEPGGERPAFF

V: TRBV6-5
J: TRBJ1-2
CDR3: CASSYTLRGGYTF

V: TRBV18
J: TRBJ2-5
CDR3: CASSPPGGVWETQYF

V: TRBV27
J: TRBJ2-5
CDR3: CASSLSTSGETQYF

V: TRBV2
J: TRBJ2-6
CDR3: CASAGTGGSKGANVLTF

V: TRBV6-6
J: TRBJ1-1
CDR3: CATRRGGNTEAFF

V: TRBV5-1
J: TRBJ2-7
CDR3: CASSSMEGADYEQYF